The rows below give T cell receptor beta chains drawn from one sample of a study of cytomegalovirus exposure and HLA in healthy donors. TCRdb's table, derived via immunoSEQ multiplex PCR, lists solely in-frame clones and lacks some. The table lists about 150,000 clones, 82% of them singletons. The specimen sequenced was PBMCs. These TCRs come from a woman between 50 and 59 years old in good health and CMV-seropositive. The CDR3 runs from the conserved cysteine through the conserved F or W. D genes are given only for firm matches. Expanded clones are given a class, and other clones once, few, many or no size at all.

J gene	D gene	clone size	V gene	CDR3 protein	CDR3 DNA
TRBJ1-5	NA	once	TRBV13	CASSTPGGPQHF	TGTGCCAGCAGCACGCCGGGGGGGCCCCAGCATTTT
TRBJ2-7	NA	NA	TRBV28	CASTPRVEGSSREQYF	TGTGCCAGCACGCCCCGAGTGGAGGGGTCTTCACGCGAGCAGTACTTC
TRBJ1-2	TRBD1	NA	TRBV6-1	CASSLDRGPYGYTF	TGTGCCAGCAGTCTAGACAGGGGGCCCTATGGCTACACCTTC
TRBJ1-2	NA	few	TRBV27	CASSYPTRDGGYGYTF	TGTGCCAGCAGTTACCCTACCCGGGACGGGGGGTATGGCTACACCTTC
TRBJ2-1	NA	NA	TRBV11-2	CASSLGTINEQFF	TGTGCCAGCAGCTTAGGGACTATCAATGAGCAGTTCTTC
TRBJ1-6	NA	NA	TRBV2	CASRRELTSSYNSPLHF	TGTGCCAGCAGGAGGGAACTTACAAGCTCCTATAATTCACCCCTCCACTTT
TRBJ1-6	NA	NA	TRBV30	CAWSVAGTVNSPLHF	TGTGCCTGGAGTGTCGCGGGGACGGTAAATTCACCCCTCCACTTT
TRBJ2-6	TRBD1	NA	TRBV5-1	CASSLFQGASGANVLTF	TGCGCCAGCAGCTTGTTCCAGGGGGCATCTGGGGCCAACGTCCTGACTTTC
TRBJ2-1	NA	NA	TRBV4-2	CASSPGHFNEQFF	TGTGCCAGCAGCCCAGGACATTTCAATGAGCAGTTCTTC
TRBJ1-1	NA	NA	TRBV7-3	CASSLGENTEAFF	TGTGCCAGCAGCCTCGGGGAGAACACTGAAGCTTTCTTT
TRBJ2-2	NA	NA	TRBV7-2	CASSFARATVGELFF	TGTGCCAGCAGCTTCGCCAGGGCCACGGTCGGGGAGCTGTTTTTT
TRBJ1-6	NA	NA	TRBV7-2	CASSLRQNSPLHF	TGTGCCAGCAGCTTAAGACAGAATTCACCCCTCCACTTT
TRBJ2-3	TRBD2	once	TRBV10-1	CASSRGKAGSTDTQYF	TGCGCCAGCAGCCGGGGGAAAGCGGGGAGCACAGATACGCAGTATTTT
TRBJ2-2	TRBD2	NA	TRBV12-5	CASGLFGGFFPTGELFF	TGTGCTAGTGGTTTGTTCGGGGGGTTCTTCCCCACCGGGGAGCTGTTTTTT
TRBJ2-1	TRBD2	NA	TRBV15	CATSRPRGGQFF	TGTGCCACCAGCAGACCACGGGGGGGCCAGTTCTTC
TRBJ1-5	NA	NA	TRBV10-2	CASSESILAGSNQPQHF	TGCGCCAGCAGTGAGTCGATCCTGGCGGGGAGCAATCAGCCCCAGCATTTT
TRBJ2-1	NA	NA	TRBV7-2	CASSLTGGRDNEQFF	TGTGCCAGCAGCTTAACCGGGGGTAGAGACAATGAGCAGTTCTTC
TRBJ1-5	TRBD1	NA	TRBV18	CASSATGDQPQHF	TGTGCCAGCTCAGCGACAGGGGACCAGCCCCAGCATTTT
TRBJ2-3	NA	NA	TRBV5-4	CASSLSSDTQYF	TGTGCCAGCAGCTTGTCGTCGGATACGCAGTATTTT
TRBJ2-3	NA	NA	TRBV11-2	CASSSPTGRSTDTQYF	TGTGCCAGCAGCTCCCCGACAGGTCGGTCCACAGATACGCAGTATTTT
TRBJ1-6	NA	NA	TRBV2	CASRAENSPLHF	TGTGCCAGCAGGGCAGAAAATTCACCCCTCCACTTT
TRBJ2-3	TRBD1	NA	TRBV2	CASSADRGHSAWMTDTQYF	TGTGCCAGCAGTGCTGACAGGGGACACAGTGCTTGGATGACAGATACGCAGTATTTT
TRBJ1-1	TRBD1	NA	TRBV27	CARTTGGGMITEAFF	TGTGCCCGCACGACAGGGGGGGGGATGATCACTGAAGCTTTCTTT
TRBJ2-3	TRBD2	NA	TRBV7-2	CASSLGGGAGDTQYF	TGTGCCAGCAGCTTGGGCGGGGGGGCCGGGGATACGCAGTATTTT
TRBJ2-2	TRBD2	NA	TRBV7-2	CASSLGRLAGGVGELFF	TGTGCCAGCAGCTTAGGGCGACTAGCGGGGGGCGTGGGGGAGCTGTTTTTT
TRBJ2-3	TRBD1	few	TRBV7-2	CASSLVTGATDTQYF	TGTGCCAGCAGCTTAGTCACAGGGGCCACAGATACGCAGTATTTT
TRBJ2-7	NA	NA	TRBV5-5	CASSWGHYYEQYF	TGTGCCAGCAGCTGGGGACATTACTACGAGCAGTACTTC
TRBJ2-6	NA	NA	TRBV10-3	CAVWASGANVLTF	TGTGCCGTATGGGCTTCTGGGGCCAACGTCCTGACTTTC